This is a list of T cell receptor beta chains from one sample in a study of cytomegalovirus exposure and HLA in healthy donors. The protocol was immunoSEQ multiplex PCR, while the TCRdb copy is restricted to in-frame clones and leaves out a portion. The sample gives 80,000 to 130,000 clones, around three quarters of which show up once; 4.1% is in the top ten. The sequenced material came from PBMCs. Receptors originate from a female donor in good health and CMV-seropositive. The CDR3 runs from the conserved cysteine through the conserved F or W. The D gene is left open where the match is weak. Clone size, where shown, is once, few, many, or a class for clones that have expanded.

size,J,D,V,CDR3,DNA
.,TRBJ2-3,.,TRBV7-9,CASSPGSTDTQYF,TGTGCCAGCAGCCCAGGGAGCACAGATACGCAGTATTTT
.,TRBJ2-7,TRBD2,TRBV6-6,CASSYGLVSYEQYF,TGTGCCAGCAGTTACGGACTAGTCTCCTACGAGCAGTACTTC
.,TRBJ1-1,.,TRBV10-3,CAISERSGIAEAFF,TGTGCCATCAGTGAGAGATCCGGGATCGCTGAAGCTTTCTTT
.,TRBJ2-7,TRBD2,TRBV19,CASRTSGDYEQYF,TGTGCCAGTAGAACTAGCGGGGACTACGAGCAGTACTTC
.,TRBJ2-2,TRBD1,TRBV30,CARSTGQGLTGELFF,TGTGCCCGAAGTACGGGACAGGGGCTAACCGGGGAGCTGTTTTTT
.,TRBJ2-7,.,TRBV2,CASSPLGGGAPSYEQYF,TGTGCCAGCAGCCCCCTGGGCGGGGGCGCCCCTTCCTACGAGCAGTACTTC
.,TRBJ1-3,TRBD1,TRBV5-4,CASSLAQGARGNTIYF,TGTGCCAGCAGCTTGGCCCAGGGGGCACGTGGAAACACCATATATTTT
.,TRBJ2-5,TRBD2,TRBV5-4,CASSLRREAKTQYF,TGTGCCAGCAGCTTGAGGCGGGAGGCCAAGACCCAGTACTTC
.,TRBJ1-4,TRBD1,TRBV15,CATSHRDRGEKLFF,TGTGCCACCAGCCACCGGGACAGGGGCGAAAAACTGTTTTTT
.,TRBJ2-7,TRBD1,TRBV19,CASSTLRDRALEQYF,TGTGCCAGTAGTACTCTCCGGGACAGGGCTCTCGAGCAGTACTTC
once,TRBJ1-5,.,TRBV6-1,CASSGRTSNQPQHF,TGTGCCAGCAGTGGCCGCACAAGCAATCAGCCCCAGCATTTT
.,TRBJ1-5,.,TRBV7-9,CASSLAGGSNQPQHF,TGTGCCAGCAGCCTGGCGGGGGGATCTAATCAGCCCCAGCATTTT
.,TRBJ2-4,TRBD2,TRBV27,CASSYKGLAGPTLAKNIQYF,TGTGCCAGCAGTTATAAGGGGCTAGCGGGACCGACCCTAGCCAAAAACATTCAGTACTTC
.,TRBJ1-2,.,TRBV18,CASSDLQKTNYGYTF,TGTGCCAGCTCGGACTTACAGAAGACTAACTATGGCTACACCTTC
.,TRBJ2-6,.,TRBV25-1,CASSAPDRLAGANGLTF,TGTGCCAGCAGTGCCCCCGACAGGTTGGCTGGGGCCAACGGCCTGACTTTC
.,TRBJ2-7,TRBD2,TRBV27,CASSLGLAGDEQYF,TGTGCCAGCAGTCTCGGACTAGCGGGAGACGAGCAGTACTTC
.,TRBJ1-5,.,TRBV19,CASSTLGGQWRGQPQHF,TGTGCCAGTAGTACCCTCGGCGGCCAGTGGAGGGGTCAGCCCCAGCATTTT
.,TRBJ2-3,.,TRBV5-1,CASSLGTEGTDTQYF,TGCGCCAGCAGCTTGGGGACAGAGGGCACAGATACGCAGTATTTT
.,TRBJ2-2,.,TRBV11-3,CASSSWAPQDTGELFF,TGTGCCAGCAGCTCATGGGCCCCCCAGGACACCGGGGAGCTGTTTTTT
.,TRBJ2-5,TRBD1,TRBV29-1,CSGKDRGGETQYF,TGCAGCGGAAAGGACAGGGGTGGGGAGACCCAGTACTTC
once,TRBJ2-7,TRBD2,TRBV9,CASSPQTSRPYEQYF,TGTGCCAGCAGCCCGCAGACTAGCAGACCCTACGAGCAGTACTTC
.,TRBJ2-7,TRBD2,TRBV6-5,CASSRTSGMYEQYF,TGTGCCAGCAGTAGGACTAGCGGGATGTACGAGCAGTACTTC
.,TRBJ2-6,.,TRBV7-2,CASTKRSSGANGLTF,TGTGCCAGCACCAAACGGAGCTCTGGGGCCAACGGCCTGACTTTC
.,TRBJ1-6,.,TRBV11-2,CASSLAQNSPLHF,TGTGCCAGCAGCTTAGCCCAGAATTCACCCCTCCACTTT
.,TRBJ2-1,.,TRBV7-2,CASSSPSGGIYNEQFF,TGTGCCAGCAGCTCCCCCTCGGGCGGGATTTACAATGAGCAGTTCTTC
few,TRBJ1-6,.,TRBV6-6,CASSYSNQDSPLHF,TGTGCCAGCAGTTACTCGAATCAGGATTCACCCCTCCACTTT
.,TRBJ2-2,.,TRBV5-1,CASSGLLTGELFF,TGCGCCAGCAGCGGACTGCTCACCGGGGAGCTGTTTTTT
.,TRBJ2-1,.,TRBV7-2,CASSLWRDVGNEQFF,TGTGCCAGCAGCTTATGGAGGGACGTTGGCAATGAGCAGTTCTTC
.,TRBJ1-5,TRBD1,TRBV6-5,CASAGQGSNQPQHF,TGTGCCAGCGCGGGACAGGGGAGCAATCAGCCCCAGCATTTT
.,TRBJ2-3,.,TRBV5-1,CASSLRGTSTDTQYF,TGCGCCAGCAGCTTGCGGGGGACTAGCACAGATACGCAGTATTTT
.,TRBJ2-1,TRBD2,TRBV5-1,CASSGGLTSGTNNEQFF,TGCGCCAGCAGCGGAGGCCTGACTAGCGGGACTAACAATGAGCAGTTCTTC
.,TRBJ2-2,TRBD2,TRBV7-9,CASSLGSGRAFITGELFF,TGTGCCAGCAGCTTAGGCAGCGGGAGGGCCTTTATCACCGGGGAGCTGTTTTTT
once,TRBJ2-5,TRBD1,TRBV19,CASSLDRPNSWAQYF,TGTGCCAGTAGCTTGGACAGGCCTAATTCATGGGCCCAGTACTTC
.,TRBJ1-1,.,TRBV6-1,CASTPRRWGLTEAFF,TGTGCCAGCACGCCTCGCAGGTGGGGGCTTACTGAAGCTTTCTTT
.,TRBJ1-3,.,TRBV19,CASSTRGISGNTIYF,TGTGCCAGTAGTACCCGGGGGATCTCTGGAAACACCATATATTTT
.,TRBJ2-7,TRBD2,TRBV5-1,CASSLNLAGGTKTYEQYF,TGCGCCAGCAGCTTGAATCTAGCGGGAGGGACTAAAACCTACGAGCAGTACTTC
.,TRBJ2-5,.,TRBV7-9,CASSFDRIVETQYF,TGTGCCAGCAGCTTCGACAGGATCGTAGAGACCCAGTACTTC
.,TRBJ1-1,TRBD1,TRBV18,CASSVTLEGASGEAFF,TGTGCCAGCTCAGTAACCCTTGAGGGGGCGAGTGGTGAAGCTTTCTTT
.,TRBJ1-6,TRBD1,TRBV30,CAWRDRVGRSPLHF,TGTGCCTGGAGAGACAGGGTAGGCCGGTCACCCCTCCACTTT
.,TRBJ2-1,TRBD2,TRBV10-2,CASSEWLADYNEQFF,TGCGCCAGCAGTGAGTGGCTAGCGGACTACAATGAGCAGTTCTTC
.,TRBJ2-3,TRBD2,TRBV6-5,CATRGSLAATDTQYF,TGTGCCACCCGGGGCTCACTAGCGGCCACAGATACGCAGTATTTT
.,TRBJ2-3,TRBD1,TRBV10-1,CAGPSRGRYDTQYF,TGCGCCGGGCCAAGCAGGGGGAGATATGATACGCAGTATTTT
.,TRBJ1-1,TRBD1,TRBV25-1,CASSALTGGTEAFF,TGTGCCAGCAGTGCCCTTACAGGGGGCACTGAAGCTTTCTTT
once,TRBJ2-1,TRBD2,TRBV5-4,CASSPGTSGQYNEQFF,TGTGCCAGCAGCCCCGGGACTAGCGGACAGTACAATGAGCAGTTCTTC
.,TRBJ1-6,.,TRBV5-1,CASRTEDNSPLHF,TGCGCCAGCAGGACAGAGGATAATTCACCCCTCCACTTT
.,TRBJ2-2,TRBD1,TRBV6-6,CASRLTGDTGELFF,TGTGCCAGCAGGCTTACAGGGGACACCGGGGAGCTGTTTTTT
.,TRBJ1-2,TRBD1,TRBV5-6,CASRKTGDYGYTF,TGTGCCAGCAGGAAGACAGGGGACTATGGCTACACCTTC
.,TRBJ1-4,.,TRBV5-1,CASSPGSTANEKLFF,TGCGCCAGCAGTCCAGGTAGTACGGCTAATGAAAAACTGTTTTTT